The T cell receptor (beta chain) described here comes from a study of blood T cell repertoires in COVID-19. Study-wide background: Material from acute and convalescent COVID-19 was sourced from the United States, Italy and Spain. Sources were T cells, B-cell-depleted T cells, or PBMCs; the material itself was cDNA or gDNA.

Per the authors' pipeline: Amplifying reference gene primers gave estimates of nucleated cell counts. Profiled with immunoSEQ multiplex PCR; TCRdb holds only in-frame clones, not every one. The V and J calls and clone size come from that table; D and trimming were worked out from the DNA. The data hold about 190,000 clones, with more than 85% observed a single time. This CDR3 has 13 amino acids. V shed 7 bases and J 8 bases; nucleotides not matched to a gene: 9. Only a few counts were recorded for this clone. V and J are TRBV12-3 or TRBV12-4 and TRBJ1-2; 8 bases agree with TRBD1. This receptor was identified in a young man with acute or convalescent COVID-19. What was sequenced was peripheral blood. CDR3 loop: CASTSDRGGGYTF. Written as DNA, the CDR3 is TGTGCCAGCACCTCAGACAGGGGAGGCGGCTACACCTTC.